Listed here are 8 T cell receptor beta chains from one sample, sequenced in a study of blood T cell repertoires in COVID-19. The assay was immunoSEQ multiplex PCR, and TCRdb's table has in-frame clones only and misses some. The top ten hold roughly 0.76% of the sample, which has more than 150,000 clones, about 95% seen once. Specimen: peripheral blood. The origin of the receptors is a man in his thirties or forties with COVID-19, enrolled during active disease.

The rearrangement links TRBV19 to TRBJ2-5; 7 bases fit TRBD2. Germline trimming cut 4 bases from V and 4 bases from J; bases unmatched to any gene: 15. Per germline, CDR1 LNHDA and CDR2 SQIVND (reference sequence). The CDR3 is 17 residues long. The chain's CDR3 is CASSTPLMGGIRETQYF. The CDR3 coding sequence is TGTGCCAGTAGTACCCCCTTGATGGGAGGGATTCGAGAGACCCAGTACTTC.

The CDR3 protein is CASSPPFAAAVNQPQHF. CDR3 DNA: TGTGCCAGCAGTCCCCCCTTTGCGGCAGCAGTCAATCAGCCCCAGCATTTT. The chain uses TRBV6-6 and TRBJ1-5; D not resolved. Germline V CDR1 and CDR2: MNHNY, SVGAGI (reference sequence). The CDR3 has 17 amino acids. The V end was cut by 5 bases, the J end by 3 bases, with 20 bases between.

This chain links TRBV5-4 with TRBJ1-4; 7 bases fit TRBD1. Germline CDR1 reads SGHNT; CDR2 reads YYREEE (reference sequence). This CDR3 is 14 amino acids long. J gave up 8 bases and V 5 bases, and 9 bases lay outside the gene matches. The CDR3 here is CASSSGTDPEKLFF. The CDR3 coding sequence is TGTGCCAGCAGTTCCGGGACAGACCCCGAAAAACTGTTTTTT. Variable domain in full (rest from reference TRBV5-4 and TRBJ1-4): ETGVTQSPTHLIKTRGQQVTLRCSSQSGHNTVSWYQQALGQGPQFIFQYYREEENGRGNFPPRFSGLQFPNYSSELNVNALELDDSALYLCASSSGTDPEKLFFGSGTQLSVL.

This clone was detected only once. Mismatch with germline at one junction end may stem from a read error. The chain recombines TRBV29-1 with TRBJ1-4; D unresolved. The CDR3 consists of 13 residues. Germline CDR1 is SQVTM and CDR2 is ANQGSEA. CDR3 nucleotide sequence: TGCAGCGTTGAAGATGGGCCGGCAGCCGATATGATTTTT. Its protein is CSVEDGPAADMIF.

The chain has TRBV4-1 and TRBJ1-1; D perhaps matches TRBD1 (5 bases). Germline V gives CDR1 MGHRA, CDR2 YSYEKL. CDR3 length: 21 amino acids. V was trimmed by 0 bases and J by 4 bases, leaving 30 bases between them. The CDR3 spells CASSQDSAGSSLVGFATEAFF. CDR3 nucleotide sequence: TGCGCCAGCAGCCAAGATTCGGCAGGGTCAAGTCTGGTTGGGTTTGCCACTGAAGCTTTCTTT.

The genes are TRBV3-1 (or the pseudogene TRBV3-2) and TRBJ2-1; perhaps TRBD2 as D (5 bases). V lost 4 bases, J lost 3 bases, and 19 bases lay in between. CDR1 is LGHDT, CDR2 YNNKEL, per germline (reference sequence). The CDR3 covers 17 residues. In DNA form, the CDR3 reads TGTGCCAGCAGCCCCGTAAGTCCCGGGGTCGTCTACAATGAGCAGTTCTTC. This gives the protein CASSPVSPGVVYNEQFF.

V is TRBV9 and J is TRBJ2-1; D is perhaps TRBD2 (6 bases). Between the trimmed V and J ends, which lost 0 bases and 9 bases, there was a span of 16 bases. CDR1 SGDLS and CDR2 YYNGEE come from the germline V gene. This CDR3 spans 15 amino acids. The DNA for the CDR3 is TGTGCCAGCAGCGTAGTAGGGCAGGAGGGCACTGAGCAGTTCTTC. Translating it yields CASSVVGQEGTEQFF.

The chain links TRBV4-1 to TRBJ1-1, with TRBD1 matching over 9 bases. The CDR3 is made up of 15 amino acids. Germline CDR1 MGHRA, CDR2 YSYEKL. V lost 5 bases, J lost 4 bases, and 8 bases stayed unmatched. CDR3 coding DNA: TGCGCCAGCAGCGGAGGGACAGGGCGCCGCACTGAAGCTTTCTTT. This gives the protein CASSGGTGRRTEAFF.